These T cell receptor beta chains were read from a single sample in a study of graft-versus-host responses after intestinal transplantation. The protocol was immunoSEQ multiplex PCR, while the TCRdb copy is restricted to in-frame clones and leaves out a portion. The data show 15,000 or so clones, with 25% to 40% seen just once and approximately 3.5% held by the top ten. The starting material was alloreactive CD4+ T cells from a mixed lymphocyte reaction culture, obtained before intestinal transplant. The receptors originated from a human patient who received an intestinal transplant. Both conserved end residues are part of each CDR3. Each record gives: J gene, D gene, V gene, clone size, CDR3 DNA, CDR3 protein. The D gene is left open where the match is weak. Clone size is given for some rows only: seen once, a few or many times, or a class if the clone is expanded.

TRBJ1-2	NA	TRBV5-4	once	TGTGCCAGCAGGGCTGTAAGGTTAGCTAACTATGGCTACACCTTC	CASRAVRLANYGYTF
TRBJ1-5	TRBD1	TRBV15	NA	TGTGCCACCAGCAGAGATTTAGGACAGGCCAGCAATCAGCCCCAGCATTTT	CATSRDLGQASNQPQHF
TRBJ2-1	NA	TRBV7-7	NA	TGTGCCAGCAGCCTGAGGAGGACTATATACAATGAGCAGTTCTTC	CASSLRRTIYNEQFF
TRBJ1-2	NA	TRBV28	NA	TGTGCCAGCAACAAGCTAGGGAGGAACTATGGCTACACCTTC	CASNKLGRNYGYTF
TRBJ2-5	NA	TRBV11-2	NA	TGTGCCAGCAGCTTAGAAAGACTTCCCCAAGAGACCCAGTACTTC	CASSLERLPQETQYF
TRBJ2-1	TRBD2	TRBV7-2	NA	TGTGCCAGCAGCTTAAGCGGGAGCTCCTACAATGAGCAGTTCTTC	CASSLSGSSYNEQFF
TRBJ1-2	TRBD1	TRBV2	NA	TGTGCCAGCAGAGCTCCCACAGGGGGCCATGGCTACACCTTC	CASRAPTGGHGYTF
TRBJ2-7	NA	TRBV5-1	once	TGCGCCAGCAGCGGTCGGGGGCCCTCCTACGAGCAGTACTTC	CASSGRGPSYEQYF
TRBJ2-3	NA	TRBV7-2	NA	TGTGCCAGCAGCTTAGACGGGGCCACAGATACGCAGTATTTT	CASSLDGATDTQYF
TRBJ2-7	TRBD2	TRBV5-1	NA	TGCGCCAGCAGCTACGGACTAGCGGGGGGACCGTACGAGCAGTACTTC	CASSYGLAGGPYEQYF
TRBJ2-1	TRBD2	TRBV10-1	few	TGCGCCAGCAGTAAACTAGCGGGAGCTTTCGGATTAGGAAATGAGCAGTTCTTC	CASSKLAGAFGLGNEQFF
TRBJ1-5	TRBD1	TRBV5-4	NA	TGTGCCAGCAGCCGGGACAGGGGGCTTAGTCAGCCCCAGCATTTT	CASSRDRGLSQPQHF
TRBJ2-3	TRBD2	TRBV6-1	NA	TGTGCCAGCAGTGAAAGCGCGACTAGCGGAAGCACAGATACGCAGTATTTT	CASSESATSGSTDTQYF
TRBJ2-1	NA	TRBV15	NA	TGTGCCACCAGCAAAAACAGGGTCGAGAATGAGCAGTTCTTC	CATSKNRVENEQFF
TRBJ1-4	NA	TRBV6-1	medium-sized	TGTGCCAGCAGTGGACGACACCTAACTAATGAAAAACTGTTTTTT	CASSGRHLTNEKLFF
TRBJ2-3	NA	TRBV29-1	few	TGCAGCGTTACCCCCTGGGGGGGCACAGATACGCAGTATTTT	CSVTPWGGTDTQYF
TRBJ1-2	TRBD1	TRBV5-4	NA	TGTGCCAGCAGCTCTCTCACTACACCGGGACAGGGCTGGGGCTACACCTTC	CASSSLTTPGQGWGYTF
TRBJ2-7	TRBD2	TRBV5-1	NA	TGCGCCAGCAGCTTGACTAGCGGGGGGGCCAACGAGCAGTACTTC	CASSLTSGGANEQYF
TRBJ2-7	TRBD2	TRBV29-1	NA	TGCAGCGTTGCTGGCGGGGGGACTTACGAGCAGTACTTC	CSVAGGGTYEQYF
TRBJ1-2	TRBD1	TRBV19	medium-sized	TGTGCCAGTAGTATAGAACTAATACCGGGACAGGGGGCGTTAGACACCTTC	CASSIELIPGQGALDTF
TRBJ1-3	NA	TRBV9	NA	TGTGCCAGCAGCGCCGACGTAAACACCATATATTTT	CASSADVNTIYF
TRBJ2-5	TRBD2	TRBV11-3	NA	TGTGCCAGCAGCTTACTCGGGAGGGCCGTAGAGACCCAGTACTTC	CASSLLGRAVETQYF
TRBJ1-5	NA	TRBV21-1	NA	TGTGCCAGCAGAAAATGGGGTTGGGGGCATCAGCCCCAGCATTTT	CASRKWGWGHQPQHF
TRBJ2-7	TRBD2	TRBV4-1	NA	TGCGCCAGCAGCCAAGAGGAGGGAGGGGTCTACGAGCAGTACTTC	CASSQEEGGVYEQYF
TRBJ2-7	TRBD1	TRBV11-2	NA	TGTGCCAGCAGCTTAGAGGGGACAGTGTTATACGAGCAGTACTTC	CASSLEGTVLYEQYF
TRBJ1-6	NA	TRBV5-5	medium-sized	TGTGCCAGCGCGGGAGTAATTAATTCACCCCTCCACTTT	CASAGVINSPLHF
TRBJ2-3	TRBD1	TRBV4-2	few	TGTGCCAGCAGACGGACAGGGGCCACAGATACGCAGTATTTT	CASRRTGATDTQYF
TRBJ1-5	NA	TRBV6-1	NA	TGTGCCAGCAGTGAAGTCGATGGTAATCAGCCCCAGCATTTT	CASSEVDGNQPQHF
TRBJ2-1	TRBD2	TRBV2	once	TGTGCCAGCAGCAGACTAGCGGTCTTCAATGAGCAGTTCTTC	CASSRLAVFNEQFF
TRBJ2-5	NA	TRBV2	NA	TGTGCCAGCAGCCGGGACAACCAAGAGACCCAGTACTTC	CASSRDNQETQYF
TRBJ2-7	TRBD2	TRBV10-3	NA	TGTGCCATCACCCGACTAGCGGGAGCTGGTGAGCAGTACTTC	CAITRLAGAGEQYF
TRBJ2-1	TRBD2	TRBV12-5	NA	TGTGCTAGTGGTTCCCCCCTAGCGGCAGCTTACAATGAGCAGTTCTTC	CASGSPLAAAYNEQFF
TRBJ1-1	NA	TRBV6-1	few	TGTGCCAGCAGTGGTCACATGAATGAAGCTTTCTTT	CASSGHMNEAFF
TRBJ1-4	NA	TRBV13	NA	TGTGCCAGCAGCATCGGACTCACAGGGCAGGAAAAACTGTTTTTT	CASSIGLTGQEKLFF
TRBJ2-7	NA	TRBV19	medium-sized	TGTGCCAGTAGTATTGTGGGCCAGAGCTCCTACGAGCAGTACTTC	CASSIVGQSSYEQYF
TRBJ1-2	TRBD1	TRBV11-2	NA	TGTGCCAGCAGCTTCGGGACAGGGTTTTATGGCTACACCTTC	CASSFGTGFYGYTF
TRBJ2-7	TRBD2	TRBV6-1	NA	TGTGCCAGCAGTGAACGACTAGCGATCCCCGAGCAGTACTTC	CASSERLAIPEQYF
TRBJ1-4	NA	TRBV7-9	NA	TGTGCCAGCAGCTCAGTAAGGGGAGATGAAAAACTGTTTTTT	CASSSVRGDEKLFF
TRBJ2-7	NA	TRBV2	few	TGTGCCAGCAAAATTTACGAGCAGTACTTC	CASKIYEQYF
TRBJ2-1	TRBD2	TRBV7-9	NA	TGTGCCAGCAGCAGAGGGACTAGGGTTCAGTTCTTC	CASSRGTRVQFF
TRBJ2-1	TRBD2	TRBV5-1	NA	TGCGCCAGCAGCTTGGGAGCTAGCGGGGGGAGCTACAATGAGCAGTTCTTC	CASSLGASGGSYNEQFF
TRBJ2-5	NA	TRBV5-1	NA	TGCGCCAGCAGCTTGCTCTTGAGGGGGGGCCGAGGGCAAGAGACCCAGTACTTC	CASSLLLRGGRGQETQYF